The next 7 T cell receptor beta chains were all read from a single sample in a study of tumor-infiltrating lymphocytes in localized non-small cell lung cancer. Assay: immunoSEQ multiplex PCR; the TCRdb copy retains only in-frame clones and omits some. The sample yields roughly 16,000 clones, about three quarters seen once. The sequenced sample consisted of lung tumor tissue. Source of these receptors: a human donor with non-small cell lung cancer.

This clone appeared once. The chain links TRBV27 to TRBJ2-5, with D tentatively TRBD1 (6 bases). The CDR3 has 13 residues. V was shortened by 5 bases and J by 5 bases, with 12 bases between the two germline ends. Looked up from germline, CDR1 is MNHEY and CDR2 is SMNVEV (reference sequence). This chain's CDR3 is CASSPTGSETQYF. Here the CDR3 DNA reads TGTGCCAGCAGTCCAACAGGGAGCGAGACCCAGTACTTC.

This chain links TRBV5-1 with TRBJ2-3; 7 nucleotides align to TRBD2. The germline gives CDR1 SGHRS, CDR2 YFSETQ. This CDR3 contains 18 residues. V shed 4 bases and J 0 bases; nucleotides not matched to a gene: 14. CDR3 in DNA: TGCGCCAGCAGCCCTCTTCTAACTAGCGTCCCTAGCACAGATACGCAGTATTTT. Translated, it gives CASSPLLTSVPSTDTQYF.

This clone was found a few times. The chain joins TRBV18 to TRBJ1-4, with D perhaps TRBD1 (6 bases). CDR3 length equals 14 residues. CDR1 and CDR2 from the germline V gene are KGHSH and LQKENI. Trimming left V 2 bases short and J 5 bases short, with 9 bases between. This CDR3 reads CASSPEGGNEKLFF. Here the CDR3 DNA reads TGTGCCAGCTCACCAGAAGGGGGGAATGAAAAACTGTTTTTT.

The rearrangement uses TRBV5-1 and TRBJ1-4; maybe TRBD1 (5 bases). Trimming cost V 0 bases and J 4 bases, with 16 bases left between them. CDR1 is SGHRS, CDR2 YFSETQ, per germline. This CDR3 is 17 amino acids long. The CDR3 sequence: CASSLGAQGGVNEKLFF. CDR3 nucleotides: TGCGCCAGCAGCTTGGGCGCTCAGGGAGGGGTTAATGAAAAACTGTTTTTT. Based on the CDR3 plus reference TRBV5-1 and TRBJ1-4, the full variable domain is KAGVTQTPRYLIKTRGQQVTLSCSPISGHRSVSWYQQTPGQGLQFLFEYFSETQRNKGNFPGRFSGRQFSNSRSEMNVSTLELGDSALYLCASSLGAQGGVNEKLFFGSGTQLSVL.

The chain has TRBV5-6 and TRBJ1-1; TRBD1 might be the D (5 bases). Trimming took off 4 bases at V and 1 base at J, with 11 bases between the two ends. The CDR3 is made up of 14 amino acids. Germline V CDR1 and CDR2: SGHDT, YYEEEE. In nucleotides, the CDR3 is TGTGCCAGCAGCCCTGGGGGTTGGAACACTGAAGCTTTCTTT. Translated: CASSPGGWNTEAFF.

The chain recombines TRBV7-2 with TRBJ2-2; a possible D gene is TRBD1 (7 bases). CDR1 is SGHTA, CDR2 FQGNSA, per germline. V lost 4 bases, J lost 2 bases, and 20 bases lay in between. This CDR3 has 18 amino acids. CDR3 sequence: CASSSAAGTALNTGELFF. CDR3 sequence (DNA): TGTGCCAGCAGCTCGGCTGCGGGGACAGCGCTCAACACCGGGGAGCTGTTTTTT. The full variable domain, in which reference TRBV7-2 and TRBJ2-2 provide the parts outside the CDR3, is GAGVSQSPSNKVTEKGKDVELRCDPISGHTALYWYRQSLGQGLEFLIYFQGNSAPDKSGLPSDRFSAERTGGSVSTLTIQRTQQEDSAVYLCASSSAAGTALNTGELFFGEGSRLTVL.

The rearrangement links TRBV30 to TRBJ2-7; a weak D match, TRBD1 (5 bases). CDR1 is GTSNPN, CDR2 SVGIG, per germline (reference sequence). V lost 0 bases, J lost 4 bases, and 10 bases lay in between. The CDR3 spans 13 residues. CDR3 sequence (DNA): TGTGCCTGGAGTGTCAGTCAGGGTTACGAGCAGTACTTC. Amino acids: CAWSVSQGYEQYF.